This record concerns one T cell receptor beta chain sequence. Germline-derived CDR1 and CDR2 are DFQATT and SNEGSKA (reference sequence). There are 11 residues in the CDR3. The V and J ends lost 6 bases and 7 bases respectively, with 12 bases between them. These data originate in a study of blood T cell repertoires in COVID-19. About the study: COVID-19 samples, acute and convalescent, were from the United States, Italy and Spain. In each case, the material was cDNA or gDNA derived from T cells, B-cell-depleted T cells, or PBMCs.

The Seattle patients, enrolled during active infection, were followed longitudinally. Original handling: Amplifying reference gene primers gave estimates of nucleated cell counts. Sequenced by immunoSEQ multiplex PCR; TCRdb stores in-frame clones only, minus some. V, J and clone size were drawn from that table, and D and trimming were deduced from the DNA. The sample lists about 220,000 clones, roughly 85% occurring once. This chain joins TRBV20-1 and TRBJ1-2; D possibly corresponds to TRBD1 (6 bases). The TCR was taken from a woman aged 70-85 years with COVID-19, enrolled during active disease. The sample consisted of peripheral blood. The CDR3 DNA follows: TGCAGTGCCAACACAGGGCTTGGCTACACCTTC. Translating gives CSANTGLGYTF.